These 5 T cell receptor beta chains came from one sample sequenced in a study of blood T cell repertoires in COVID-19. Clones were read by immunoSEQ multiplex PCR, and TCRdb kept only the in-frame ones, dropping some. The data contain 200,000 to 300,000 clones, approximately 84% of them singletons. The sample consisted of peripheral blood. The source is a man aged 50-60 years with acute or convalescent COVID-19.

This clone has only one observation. The CDR3 reads CASSHSGTGGFGNQPQHF. In DNA form, the CDR3 reads TGTGCCAGCAGCCACTCCGGGACAGGGGGTTTTGGCAATCAGCCCCAGCATTTT. The V and J genes are TRBV5-5 and TRBJ1-5; 11 bases are a match to TRBD1. In germline, CDR1 is SGHKS, CDR2 YYEKEE (reference sequence). The CDR3 loop spans 18 amino acids. V shed 4 bases, J shed 2 bases, and the junction held 11 bases outside the gene matches.

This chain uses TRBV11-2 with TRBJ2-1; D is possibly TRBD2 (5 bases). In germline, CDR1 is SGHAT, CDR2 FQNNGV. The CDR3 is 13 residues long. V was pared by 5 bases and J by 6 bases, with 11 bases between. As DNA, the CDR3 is TGTGCCAGCAGCCCCGACTATGTCAATGAGCAGTTCTTC. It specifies CASSPDYVNEQFF.

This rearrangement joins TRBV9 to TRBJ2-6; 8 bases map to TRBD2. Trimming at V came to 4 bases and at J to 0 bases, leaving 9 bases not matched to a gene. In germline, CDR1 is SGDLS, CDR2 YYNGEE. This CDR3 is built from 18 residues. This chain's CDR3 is CASSPRSGDGSGANVLTF. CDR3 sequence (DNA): TGTGCCAGCAGCCCCCGTAGCGGGGACGGCTCTGGGGCCAACGTCCTGACTTTC.

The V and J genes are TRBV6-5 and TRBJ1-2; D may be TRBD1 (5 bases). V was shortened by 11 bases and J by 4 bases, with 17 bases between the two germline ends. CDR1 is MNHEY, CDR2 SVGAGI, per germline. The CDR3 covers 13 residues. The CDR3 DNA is TGTGCCTTAAGGGGCGTCATGAGCTATGGCTACACCTTC. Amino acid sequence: CALRGVMSYGYTF.

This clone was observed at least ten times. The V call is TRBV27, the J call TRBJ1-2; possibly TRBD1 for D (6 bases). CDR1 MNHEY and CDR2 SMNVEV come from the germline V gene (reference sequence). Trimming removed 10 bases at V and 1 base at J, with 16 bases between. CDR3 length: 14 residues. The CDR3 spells CATSEAGDNYGYTF. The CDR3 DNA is TGTGCCACCTCCGAGGCAGGGGATAACTATGGCTACACCTTC.